Shown below are 27 T cell receptor beta chains from a single sample sequenced in a study of T cells in Graves' hyperthyroidism and ophthalmopathy. The TCR beta CDR3 regions underwent amplification using RNA transcripts as the source. In the first-round RT-PCR of the TCR CDR3, the HTBI primer set was used. TCRdb re-called the multiplex PCR reads with MiXCR, one entry per CDR3 protein. The sample has about 700,000 distinct CDR3 sequences, around 13% seen once. Sequenced sample: blood. These receptors were collected from a woman aged 18-29 years with Graves' hyperthyroidism.

This clonotype has a handful of counts. J is TRBJ2-2 and V is TRBV28; TRBD2 matches at 11 bases. The CDR3 length is 17 residues. Germline V gives CDR1 MDHEN, CDR2 SYDVKM. With 5 bases clipped from V and 5 bases from J, the junction kept 10 bases outside the gene matches. Here the CDR3 DNA reads TGTGCCAGCAGTACTTTAGCGGGAGGGCCGAGTACCGGGGAGCTGTTTTTT. This translates into CASSTLAGGPSTGELFF.

Ten or more counts support this clonotype. The genes are TRBV2 and TRBJ1-6, with 7 bases fitting TRBD1. The CDR3 covers 18 residues. Germline lookup yields CDR1 SNHLY and CDR2 FYNNEI. V shed 3 bases and J 9 bases; nucleotides not matched to a gene: 17. The CDR3 nucleotides read TGTGCCAGCAGTGAGGGAGGGGGCATTTCCTTTCGGCCTTCACCCCTCCACTTT. Protein product: CASSEGGGISFRPSPLHF.

This clonotype was recorded a few times. The chain has TRBV7-9 and TRBJ2-1; D perhaps matches TRBD2 (6 bases). The ends were cut back, 5 bases at V and 5 bases at J, with 19 bases in the middle. Germline-derived CDR1 and CDR2 are SEHNR and FQNEAQ (reference sequence). The CDR3 runs 16 residues. DNA of the CDR3: TGTGCCAGCAGCACGGGGACTGCCAGACCAGACAATGAGCAGTTCTTC. It specifies CASSTGTARPDNEQFF.

The table lists this clonotype with many counts. The chain links TRBV28 to TRBJ2-3; possibly TRBD1 for D (7 bases). V was cut by 6 bases and J by 3 bases, with 16 bases left in between. Germline CDR1 and CDR2: MDHEN and SYDVKM. This CDR3 has 15 amino acids. The CDR3 DNA sequence: TGTGCCAGCAGCTTTTTCAGGGGGGTAACAGATACGCAGTATTTT. Protein sequence: CASSFFRGVTDTQYF.

The chain uses TRBV12-3 or TRBV12-4 and TRBJ1-1, with 12 bases identical to TRBD1. J lost 5 bases, V lost 0 bases, and 13 bases had no gene match. CDR3 size: 19 residues. CDR3 nucleotides: TGTGCCAGCAGTTTAGCGCTTCCGGGACAGGGGGCGCAAAGGACTGAAGCTTTCTTT. It translates to CASSLALPGQGAQRTEAFF.

This clonotype was observed a few times. This chain joins TRBV10-3 and TRBJ2-7; D is undetermined. CDR3 length: 12 residues. V gave up 3 bases and J gave up 3 bases, with 6 bases separating them. The germline V gene has CDR1 ENHRY and CDR2 SYGVKD. CDR3 nucleotides: TGTGCCATCAGTGACGAACTCTACGAGCAGTACTTC. Protein product: CAISDELYEQYF.

This clonotype appeared a few times. This chain connects TRBV5-5 to TRBJ1-4; the D gene is possibly TRBD1 (6 bases). Looked up from germline, CDR1 is SGHKS and CDR2 is YYEKEE (reference sequence). Trimming removed 1 base at V and 5 bases at J, with 9 bases between. The CDR3 sequence is 14 residues long. The CDR3 DNA reads TGTGCCAGCAGCTTGACAGGGACAAATGAAAAACTGTTTTTT. Its translation: CASSLTGTNEKLFF.

The CDR3 loop reads CATREGQLSGNTIYF. In nucleotides, the CDR3 is TGTGCCACCCGGGAGGGTCAACTCTCTGGAAACACCATATATTTT. J is TRBJ1-3 and V is TRBV10-3; D gene ambiguous. The V gene's germline CDR1 is ENHRY and CDR2 SYGVKD. V lost 10 bases and J lost 0, with 16 bases in between. This CDR3 region has 15 residues.

This clonotype has a single count. This chain connects TRBV24-1 to TRBJ2-7; D possibly corresponds to TRBD1 (6 bases). TRBJ2-1 matches the DNA end more closely, so the J call is doubtful. CDR1 is KGHDR, CDR2 SFDVKD, per germline. The CDR3 is made up of 14 amino acids. Here the CDR3 reads CATSDPGASYEQFF. CDR3 coding DNA: TGTGCCACCAGTGATCCAGGGGCCTCCTACGAGCAGTTCTTC.

The DNA for the CDR3 is TGTGCCACCAGCAGAAAAACAGGGAGCTATGGCTACACCTTC. Translated: CATSRKTGSYGYTF. The chain uses TRBV15 and TRBJ1-2; a weak D match, TRBD1 (6 bases). V was shortened by 2 bases and J by 4 bases, with 11 bases between the two germline ends. The germline V gene has CDR1 LNHNV and CDR2 YYDKDF (reference sequence). CDR3 length: 14 residues.

In this sample, this clonotype turned up many times. This chain connects TRBV20-1 to TRBJ1-5; D might be TRBD1 (5 bases). Trimming cost V 3 bases and J 6 bases, with 15 bases left between them. Germline CDR1 DFQATT, CDR2 SNEGSKA (reference sequence). The CDR3 loop spans 14 amino acids. The chain's CDR3 is CSASGGPWGQPQHF. The CDR3 nucleotides are TGCAGTGCTAGCGGGGGACCATGGGGTCAGCCCCAGCATTTT.

Many counts were recorded for this clonotype. The chain carries TRBV10-3 and TRBJ2-5; weak D call: TRBD2 (5 bases). This CDR3 region has 17 residues. Trimming left V 4 bases short and J 3 bases short, with 21 bases between. Germline V gene data show CDR1 as ENHRY and CDR2 as SYGVKD. CDR3 DNA sequence: TGTGCCATCAGTGCGCCGGACTCTCATCCTAGAGAAGAGACCCAGTACTTC. Amino acid sequence: CAISAPDSHPREETQYF.

In its sample, this clonotype was seen a few times. This chain connects TRBV19 to TRBJ2-5; D is unresolved. The CDR3 totals 14 residues. V was clipped by 3 bases and J by 4 bases, with 12 bases between them. Germline V gene data show CDR1 as LNHDA and CDR2 as SQIVND (reference sequence). CDR3 protein: CASSMVRMGETQYF. The DNA of the CDR3 is TGTGCCAGTAGTATGGTCAGGATGGGAGAGACCCAGTACTTC.

This clonotype was seen ten or more times. This chain uses TRBV28 with TRBJ2-7; 9 nucleotides match TRBD1. The CDR3 consists of 15 residues. Germline V lookup: CDR1 MDHEN, CDR2 SYDVKM. Trimming took 3 bases from V and 2 from J; bases not matched to a gene: 5. DNA for the CDR3: TGTGCCAGCAGTTTTGGGGGGACAGGGACCTACGAGCAGTACTTC. Translation gives CASSFGGTGTYEQYF.

This clonotype was picked up a small number of times. J is TRBJ2-5 and V is TRBV20-1; 9 bases are shared with TRBD1. Germline V gene data show CDR1 as DFQATT and CDR2 as SNEGSKA (reference sequence). The CDR3 runs to 15 residues. The V and J ends lost 2 bases and 7 bases, in that order; junction bases with no gene match: 11. In DNA form, the CDR3 reads TGCAGTGCTAGACCTGGACAGGGGTCATGGGGGACCCAGTACTTC. Translated: CSARPGQGSWGTQYF.

This clonotype was detected many times. V gene TRBV15 combines with J gene TRBJ2-1, with D perhaps given as TRBD1 or TRBD2 (5 bases each). The ends were cut back, 4 bases at V and 3 bases at J, with 16 bases in the middle. Germline V CDR1 and CDR2: LNHNV, YYDKDF (reference sequence). The CDR3 length is 16 residues. CDR3 sequence reads: CATSTTGTPSYNEQFF. DNA for the CDR3: TGTGCCACCAGCACTACCGGGACCCCCAGCTACAATGAGCAGTTCTTC. Full variable domain (outside the CDR3, taken from reference TRBV15 and TRBJ2-1): DAMVIQNPRYQVTQFGKPVTLSCSQTLNHNVMYWYQQKSSQAPKLLFHYYDKDFNNEADTPDNFQSRRPNTSFCFLDIRSPGLGDTAMYLCATSTTGTPSYNEQFFGPGTRLTVL.

This clonotype was detected only a few times. The V gene is TRBV11-2, the J gene TRBJ1-6, with a weak D call TRBD1 (5 bases). Germline loops: CDR1 SGHAT, CDR2 FQNNGV. CDR3 length: 19 residues. The V end lost 3 bases, the J end lost 0 bases, and 18 bases lay between the germline ends. CDR3 protein: CASSFRNGRGSSYNSPLHF. The CDR3 nucleotides are TGTGCCAGCAGCTTCCGAAATGGGAGGGGTAGCTCCTATAATTCACCCCTCCACTTT.

V is TRBV6-2 or TRBV6-3 and J is TRBJ1-1; D possibly corresponds to TRBD1 (5 bases). The CDR3 runs 12 residues. The germline V gene encodes CDR1 MNHEY and CDR2 SVGEGT. Between the trimmed V and J ends, which lost 10 bases and 1 base, there was a span of 10 bases. The CDR3 region is CATSQGNTEAFF. The CDR3 nucleotides are TGTGCCACCTCCCAGGGGAACACTGAAGCTTTCTTT.

V is TRBV4-1 and J is TRBJ1-5; 7 bases fit TRBD1. Trimming removed 0 bases from V and 7 bases from J; junction bases left unmatched: 6. Germline CDR1 reads MGHRA; CDR2 reads YSYEKL. CDR3 size: 15 residues. The chain's CDR3 is CASSQDGTESQPQHF. CDR3 nucleotide sequence: TGCGCCAGCAGCCAAGATGGGACAGAAAGCCAGCCCCAGCATTTT.

In this sample, this clonotype turned up many times. For the CDR3, the DNA is TGCAGTGCTAGTTTTGGACAAAAACAAGAGACCCAGTACTTC. Encoded protein: CSASFGQKQETQYF. The gene calls are TRBV20-1 and TRBJ2-5; D perhaps matches TRBD1 (5 bases). The CDR3 runs to 14 residues. Germline V gene lookup returns CDR1 DFQATT and CDR2 SNEGSKA (reference sequence). The V and J ends lost 3 bases and 2 bases respectively, with 13 bases between them.

This clonotype was seen only a few times. CDR3 amino acids: CASTTTTSGSTNEQFF. CDR3 bases: TGCGCCAGCACCACAACCACTAGCGGGAGTACCAATGAGCAGTTCTTC. The V and J genes are TRBV10-1 and TRBJ2-1; 11 nucleotides line up with TRBD2. CDR1 and CDR2 from the germline V gene are WNHNN and SYGVQD (reference sequence). CDR3 size: 16 residues. Trimming at V came to 7 bases and at J to 6 bases, leaving 11 bases not matched to a gene.

In its sample, this clonotype was seen a few times. At one boundary the junction diverges from the germline segment, which might be a read error. V gene TRBV20-1 combines with J gene TRBJ1-2; D not resolved. CDR1 and CDR2 (germline): DFQATT, SNEGSKA (reference sequence). CDR3 size: 9 residues. The CDR3 protein is CSANYGYTF. The CDR3, as DNA: TGCAGTGCTAATTATGGCTACACCTTC.

This clonotype was detected a few times. V is TRBV10-3 and J is TRBJ2-3; TRBD2 matches 14 bases. CDR1 and CDR2 from the germline V gene are ENHRY and SYGVKD. The CDR3 is 20 residues long. Trimming cost V 2 bases and J 5 bases; bases outside gene matches: 15. The DNA for the CDR3 is TGTGCCATCAGTGAGGAAGGTGGGACTAGCGGGAGTTGGGTGATAGATACGCAGTATTTT. Its translation: CAISEEGGTSGSWVIDTQYF.

This clonotype was recorded at least ten times. J is TRBJ2-1 and V is TRBV20-1; 7 bases agree with TRBD2. Trimming removed 1 base from V and 0 bases from J; junction bases left unmatched: 3. This CDR3 region has 15 residues. CDR1 is DFQATT, CDR2 SNEGSKA, per germline (reference sequence). The chain's CDR3 is CSARVRGSSYNEQFF. CDR3 coding DNA: TGCAGTGCTAGAGTGCGCGGGAGCTCCTACAATGAGCAGTTCTTC.

This clonotype was seen only a few times. The junction differs from germline at one of its ends, possibly a read error. This chain connects TRBV2 to TRBJ2-7, with 9 bases aligning to TRBD1. This CDR3 has 13 amino acids. Germline V lookup: CDR1 SNHLY, CDR2 FYNNEI. The CDR3 loop is CASWGTGRLSKHF. The CDR3 nucleotides read TGTGCCAGCTGGGGGACAGGGCGGTTAAGCAAGCACTTC.

This clonotype was found many times. V and J are TRBV20-1 and TRBJ1-1, with 7 nucleotides matching TRBD1. CDR1 is DFQATT and CDR2 is SNEGSKA in the germline V gene (reference sequence). V lost 6 bases to trimming and J lost 1 base; unmatched junction nucleotides: 11. This CDR3 has 15 amino acids. CDR3 DNA: TGCAGTGCCCCCTGGCCGACAGGGCGGAACACTGAAGCTTTCTTT. As protein: CSAPWPTGRNTEAFF.

The chain uses TRBV7-3 and TRBJ2-2; D is undetermined. V was pared by 4 bases and J by 6 bases, with 6 bases between. This CDR3 is built from 12 residues. Germline CDR1 SGHTA, CDR2 FQGTGA. The CDR3 region is CASSYSAGELFF. CDR3 DNA: TGTGCCAGCAGCTATTCCGCCGGGGAGCTGTTTTTT.